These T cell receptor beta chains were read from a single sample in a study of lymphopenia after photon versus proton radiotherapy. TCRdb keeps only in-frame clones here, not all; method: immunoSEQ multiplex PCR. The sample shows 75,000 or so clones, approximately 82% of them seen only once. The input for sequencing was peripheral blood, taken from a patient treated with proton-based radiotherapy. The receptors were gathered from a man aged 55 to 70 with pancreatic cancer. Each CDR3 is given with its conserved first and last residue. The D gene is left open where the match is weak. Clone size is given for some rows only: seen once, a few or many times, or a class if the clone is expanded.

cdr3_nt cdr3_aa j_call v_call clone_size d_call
TGTGCCAGCAGTGAAAAGCAGGGTGGCAATCAGCCCCAGCATTTT CASSEKQGGNQPQHF TRBJ1-5 TRBV28 once .
TGTGCCAGCAGCTTAGCGTTAGGCGGGAGCGACTACAATGAGCAGTTCTTC CASSLALGGSDYNEQFF TRBJ2-1 TRBV7-9 . TRBD2
TGTGCCAGTAGTACCCAAGGGGCAAACACTGAAGCTTTCTTT CASSTQGANTEAFF TRBJ1-1 TRBV19 . .
TGCGCCAGCAGCTTGGCCATCACGGGGAACACTGAAGCTTTCTTT CASSLAITGNTEAFF TRBJ1-1 TRBV5-1 . .
TGTGCCACCACGGGACAGGGCGATCAGCCCCAGCATTTT CATTGQGDQPQHF TRBJ1-5 TRBV6-6 . TRBD1
TGTGCCAGCAGTTACTTCTGGAGGGGCCGCCATGAAGCTTTCTTT CASSYFWRGRHEAFF TRBJ1-1 TRBV6-5 . .
TGTGCCAGCAGCTCCATAGCGGCAAGCTCCTACAATGAGCAGTTCTTC CASSSIAASSYNEQFF TRBJ2-1 TRBV7-9 . .
TGTGCCAGCAGCTTAGTATACGGGAGCTCCTACAATGAGCAGTTCTTC CASSLVYGSSYNEQFF TRBJ2-1 TRBV5-5 . .
TGTGCCAGCAGTACCCTAACAGCTGGCACAGATACGCAGTATTTT CASSTLTAGTDTQYF TRBJ2-3 TRBV28 . .
TGTGCCAGCAGCCTCACGGTGAGCTCCTACAATGAGCAGTTCTTC CASSLTVSSYNEQFF TRBJ2-1 TRBV6-1 once .
TGTGCCAGCAGTTTATCACCCCGAGAGACCCAGTACTTC CASSLSPRETQYF TRBJ2-5 TRBV27 . .
TGTGCCAGCAGTTTAGTCGCATCAGGTTTCTACGAGCAGTACTTC CASSLVASGFYEQYF TRBJ2-7 TRBV28 . .
TGTGCCATCAGTGGTGGGGAGGGAGGAAACTATGGCTACACCTTC CAISGGEGGNYGYTF TRBJ1-2 TRBV10-3 few .
TGTGCCAGCAGCCTCAGACCCTCCGGAAGCACTGAAGCTTTCTTT CASSLRPSGSTEAFF TRBJ1-1 TRBV5-6 . .
TGTGCCAGCAGAAGGGCAGGGCGGACCGGGGAGCTGTTTTTT CASRRAGRTGELFF TRBJ2-2 TRBV27 . .
TGTGCCAGCAATGAGCAGTTCTTC CASNEQFF TRBJ2-1 TRBV3-1/TRBV3-2 . .
TGCGCCAGCAGCTTGGGAGGGACTAGCGAACAAGAGACCCAGTACTTC CASSLGGTSEQETQYF TRBJ2-5 TRBV5-1 . TRBD2
TGTGCCAGCACCGAAGACGCCAATTTTTTCGAGCAGTACTTC CASTEDANFFEQYF TRBJ2-7 TRBV11-2 . .
TGTGCCAGCAGCTATAGCTACGAGCAGTACTTC CASSYSYEQYF TRBJ2-7 TRBV5-6 . .
TGCAGCGTTGTGAGCCAGTACCATATGAACACTGAAGCTTTCTTT CSVVSQYHMNTEAFF TRBJ1-1 TRBV29-1 . .
TGTGCCAGCAGCCCGACTAGCGGGAGGGCTAGGGGCGGGGAGCTGTTTTTT CASSPTSGRARGGELFF TRBJ2-2 TRBV5-4 . TRBD2
TGTGCCAGCAGCTTGGGGGCAGGGAGGGACACTGAAGCTTTCTTT CASSLGAGRDTEAFF TRBJ1-1 TRBV5-6 . .
TGCAGTGCCGGGCACTTCGAGACCCAGTACTTC CSAGHFETQYF TRBJ2-5 TRBV20-1 . .
TGTGCCAGCAGCTTGGCCAGGGGCACCGGGGAGCTGTTTTTT CASSLARGTGELFF TRBJ2-2 TRBV11-3 . .
TGTGCCAGCAGCTACGACCCAACGAGGGAGCAGTACTTC CASSYDPTREQYF TRBJ2-7 TRBV5-4 . .
TGTGCCAGCAGTGAAGACCTCCGGAGCACTGAAGCTTTCTTT CASSEDLRSTEAFF TRBJ1-1 TRBV2 few .
TGTGCCAGTAGGCTAAGGTCTAGCGGGAGGGCCGGGGCCGGGGAGCTGTTTTTT CASRLRSSGRAGAGELFF TRBJ2-2 TRBV19 . TRBD2
TGTGCCAGCAGCACTAGCGGAGACCGTTTCAATGAGCAGTTCTTC CASSTSGDRFNEQFF TRBJ2-1 TRBV9 . TRBD2
TGTGCCAGCAGCTCCGACCTCGGGTCCTACGAGCAGTACTTC CASSSDLGSYEQYF TRBJ2-7 TRBV6-6 . .
TGTGCCAGCAGCCAAGAACTGGGCCAGTACAATGAGCAGTTCTTC CASSQELGQYNEQFF TRBJ2-1 TRBV4-2 . .
TGTGCCAGCAGCTTGTTAGGTATTCACGAGCAGTACTTC CASSLLGIHEQYF TRBJ2-7 TRBV5-5 . .
TGTGCCAGCAGAGGCAGGGGGAGGAACACTGAAGCTTTCTTT CASRGRGRNTEAFF TRBJ1-1 TRBV2 . TRBD1
TGTGCCTGGAGTTTAGGGTTGGCCAACATTCAGTACTTC CAWSLGLANIQYF TRBJ2-4 TRBV30 . .
TGTGCCAGCAGTTTATGGCTAGCGGGAGGGCCACACGAGCAGTACTTC CASSLWLAGGPHEQYF TRBJ2-7 TRBV27 . TRBD2
TGTGCCAGCAGCTTAAATCGGGTAGGGGTCGGGGCTTTCTTT CASSLNRVGVGAFF TRBJ1-1 TRBV11-3 . .
TGTGCCAGCAGCGGGCGGACAGGAGCCCACTCTGGGGCCAACGTCCTGACTTTC CASSGRTGAHSGANVLTF TRBJ2-6 TRBV5-8 . TRBD1
TGCGCCAGCAGCGGGGGACAATCTGGTTACGAGCAGTACTTC CASSGGQSGYEQYF TRBJ2-7 TRBV5-1 . .
TGCGCCAGCAGCACCGGGACTAGCGGCAGCACAGATACGCAGTATTTT CASSTGTSGSTDTQYF TRBJ2-3 TRBV5-1 . TRBD2
TGTGCCAGCAGCGTAGGGTGGGACAGCTACTATGGCTACACCTTC CASSVGWDSYYGYTF TRBJ1-2 TRBV9 once TRBD1
TGTGCCAGCAGCAAAGATGGCAGAAATAATTCACCCCTCCACTTT CASSKDGRNNSPLHF TRBJ1-6 TRBV14 . .
TGTGCCAGCAGCGCCGCGGCACTAGCGGGAGGGAATGTGGATGAGCAGTTCTTC CASSAAALAGGNVDEQFF TRBJ2-1 TRBV11-3 . TRBD2
TGTGCCAGCAGCCAGGAGGGGGGGCGGACCCAGTACTTC CASSQEGGRTQYF TRBJ2-5 TRBV4-2 . .
TGTGCCAGCAGCCCCTCGTTCGGCGGGGGTTTCCAAGAGACCCAGTACTTC CASSPSFGGGFQETQYF TRBJ2-5 TRBV11-2 once TRBD2
TGTGCCACCAGCAGAGATCGGGGACAGGGTGGTGTCACCCAGTACTTC CATSRDRGQGGVTQYF TRBJ2-5 TRBV15 . TRBD1
TGTGCCAGCAGTTCCGTCCTCGACTCCTACGAGCAGTACTTC CASSSVLDSYEQYF TRBJ2-7 TRBV6-5 medium-sized .